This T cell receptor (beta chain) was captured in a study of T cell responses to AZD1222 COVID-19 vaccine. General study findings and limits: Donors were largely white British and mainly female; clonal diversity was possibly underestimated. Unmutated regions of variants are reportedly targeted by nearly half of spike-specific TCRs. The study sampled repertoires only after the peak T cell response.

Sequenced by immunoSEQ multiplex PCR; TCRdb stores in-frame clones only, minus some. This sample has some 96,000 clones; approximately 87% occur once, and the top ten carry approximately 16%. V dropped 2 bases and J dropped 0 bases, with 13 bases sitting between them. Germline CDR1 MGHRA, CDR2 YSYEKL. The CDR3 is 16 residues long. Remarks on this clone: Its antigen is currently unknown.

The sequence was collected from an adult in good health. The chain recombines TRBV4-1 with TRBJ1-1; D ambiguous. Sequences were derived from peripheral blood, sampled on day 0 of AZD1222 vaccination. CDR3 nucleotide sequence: TGCGCCAGCAGCCAATCCCAAGTTATCATGAACACTGAAGCTTTCTTT. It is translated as CASSQSQVIMNTEAFF.